These 32 T cell receptor beta chains came from one sample sequenced in a study of cytomegalovirus exposure and HLA in healthy donors. 13 Jbeta primers and 60 Vbeta primers were used for the PCR. Measured with immunoSEQ multiplex PCR; TCRdb has only the in-frame clones, and not every one. The data hold some 170,000 clones, with approximately 78% observed a single time. The material sequenced was PBMCs. The receptor set was obtained from a human donor in good health.

The rearrangement links TRBV14 to TRBJ2-7; TRBD1 might be the D (6 bases). This CDR3 is built from 16 residues. Per the germline V gene, CDR1 is SGHDN and CDR2 is FVKESK. V lost 4 bases to trimming and J lost 2 bases, with 18 bases between them. The CDR3 DNA reads TGTGCCAGCAGCCCCTCGACAGGCCCTCAGGCCTACGAGCAGTACTTC. Translated: CASSPSTGPQAYEQYF.

This chain uses TRBV30 with TRBJ1-2; the match to TRBD1 covers 11 bases. The CDR3 spans 13 residues. The germline CDR1 and CDR2 sequences are GTSNPN and SVGIG (reference sequence). Germline trimming cut 4 bases from V and 7 bases from J; bases unmatched to any gene: 5. CDR3 nucleotides: TGTGCCTGGACCAACGGACAGGGGGCTGGCTACACCTTC. It translates to CAWTNGQGAGYTF.

This clone occurred a few times. The genes are TRBV5-1 and TRBJ1-6; D is undetermined. The germline gives CDR1 SGHRS, CDR2 YFSETQ. The V and J ends lost 0 bases and 9 bases respectively, with 10 bases between them. The CDR3 loop spans 14 amino acids. In DNA form, the CDR3 reads TGCGCCAGCAGCTTGGGTGCAAGCGCTTCACCCCTCCACTTT. Amino acid sequence: CASSLGASASPLHF.

V is TRBV5-1 and J is TRBJ1-1, with D unclear. V dropped 0 bases and J dropped 1 base, with 4 bases sitting between them. The CDR3 runs to 13 residues. CDR1 SGHRS and CDR2 YFSETQ come from the germline V gene. The CDR3 loop reads CASSLDQNTEAFF. The CDR3, as DNA: TGCGCCAGCAGCTTGGATCAGAACACTGAAGCTTTCTTT. Looking up the rest from reference TRBV5-1 and TRBJ1-1 gives the full variable domain: KAGVTQTPRYLIKTRGQQVTLSCSPISGHRSVSWYQQTPGQGLQFLFEYFSETQRNKGNFPGRFSGRQFSNSRSEMNVSTLELGDSALYLCASSLDQNTEAFFGQGTRLTVV.

The V and J genes are TRBV12-5 and TRBJ2-3; weak D call: TRBD2 (7 bases). Germline V gene data show CDR1 as LGHNT and CDR2 as FRNRAP. Trimming left V 5 bases short and J 4 bases short, with 13 bases between. The CDR3 is 14 residues long. CDR3 loop: CASGTRGGADTQYF. CDR3 sequence (DNA): TGTGCTAGTGGTACTCGCGGGGGCGCAGATACGCAGTATTTT.

V is TRBV5-5 and J is TRBJ1-3; weak D call: TRBD1 (6 bases). There are 16 residues in the CDR3. Trimming removed 4 bases at V and 0 bases at J, with 14 bases between. Germline V gene lookup returns CDR1 SGHKS and CDR2 YYEKEE (reference sequence). This CDR3 is CASSPNDRFSGNTIYF. In DNA, the CDR3 is TGTGCCAGCAGCCCTAATGACAGGTTCTCTGGAAACACCATATATTTT.

The chain is built from TRBV6-9 and TRBJ2-7; 8 bases match TRBD2. J lost 4 bases, V lost 6 bases, and 14 bases had no gene match. Germline values: CDR1 MNHGY, CDR2 SVAAGI. The CDR3 runs 16 residues. The CDR3 loop is CASSHTSGTRKYEQYF. The CDR3 bases are TGTGCCAGCAGCCACACATCCGGGACTAGAAAGTACGAGCAGTACTTC.

This chain connects TRBV4-1 to TRBJ2-7; D call uncertain. The CDR3 has 13 residues. Looked up from germline, CDR1 is MGHRA and CDR2 is YSYEKL. The germline V and J ends were trimmed by 1 base and 4 bases, with 8 bases remaining between them. This chain's CDR3 is CASSQGFGYEQYF. The CDR3 coding sequence is TGCGCCAGCAGCCAAGGCTTCGGTTACGAGCAGTACTTC.

In the case of this clone: The junction departs from the called germline gene at one end, perhaps through a read error. The chain links TRBV7-7 to TRBJ2-1, with D possibly matching TRBD2 (6 bases). CDR1 and CDR2 (germline): SSHAT, FNYEAQ (reference sequence). The CDR3 extends over 16 amino acids. CDR3 protein: CASSLTVRGAYNEQFF. The DNA for the CDR3 is TGTGCTAGCAGCTTAACCGTCCGCGGGGCCTACAATGAGCAGTTCTTC.

V gene TRBV5-6 combines with J gene TRBJ1-4; D might be TRBD1 (5 bases). Germline CDR1 reads SGHDT; CDR2 reads YYEEEE. Trimming removed 4 bases at V and 8 bases at J, with 15 bases between. There are 14 residues in the CDR3. The CDR3 spells CASSVDRVEEKLFF. In DNA form, the CDR3 reads TGTGCCAGCAGCGTAGACAGAGTGGAGGAAAAACTGTTTTTT.

The chain has TRBV5-4 and TRBJ1-3, with TRBD1 as a possible D gene (6 bases). The germline V and J ends were trimmed by 4 bases and 0 bases, with 14 bases remaining between them. The CDR3 is 16 amino acids. Germline lookup yields CDR1 SGHNT and CDR2 YYREEE (reference sequence). DNA of the CDR3: TGTGCCAGCAGCCCCCAACAGGGACGCTCTGGAAACACCATATATTTT. This codes for CASSPQQGRSGNTIYF.

The chain carries TRBV5-1 and TRBJ1-2; 8 bases line up with TRBD1. The J segment lost 9 bases and the V segment lost 0 bases, leaving 10 bases of the junction unmatched. The length of the CDR3 is 15 residues. The germline V gene encodes CDR1 SGHRS and CDR2 YFSETQ. CDR3 residues: CASSLEGQGASSYTF. DNA for the CDR3: TGCGCCAGCAGCTTGGAGGGGCAGGGGGCAAGTAGCTACACCTTC.

The chain is built from TRBV5-1 and TRBJ2-2; weak D call: TRBD2 (6 bases). Germline loops: CDR1 SGHRS, CDR2 YFSETQ. The CDR3 covers 13 residues. Trimming took off 4 bases at V and 6 bases at J, with 10 bases between the two ends. The CDR3 DNA sequence: TGCGCCAGCAGCCAAGGCGGGGCCGGGGAGCTGTTTTTT. It yields the protein CASSQGGAGELFF.

CDR3 amino acids: CASSPTGLAEYNEQFF. Here the CDR3 DNA reads TGCGCCAGCAGCCCAACGGGACTAGCGGAGTACAATGAGCAGTTCTTC. This sequence joins TRBV5-1 and TRBJ2-1, with 11 nucleotides matching TRBD2. This CDR3 has 16 amino acids. Per the germline V gene, CDR1 is SGHRS and CDR2 is YFSETQ. With 4 bases clipped from V and 4 bases from J, the junction kept 7 bases outside the gene matches. The whole variable domain, remainder taken from reference TRBV5-1 and TRBJ2-1, is KAGVTQTPRYLIKTRGQQVTLSCSPISGHRSVSWYQQTPGQGLQFLFEYFSETQRNKGNFPGRFSGRQFSNSRSEMNVSTLELGDSALYLCASSPTGLAEYNEQFFGPGTRLTVL.

The chain uses TRBV25-1 and TRBJ2-5, with no clear D. V was trimmed by 4 bases and J by 7 bases, leaving 13 bases between them. The length of the CDR3 is 13 residues. From germline, CDR1 is MGHDK and CDR2 SYGVNS. CDR3 region: CASSGNTPWTQYF. In DNA, the CDR3 is TGTGCCAGCAGTGGTAACACCCCCTGGACCCAGTACTTC.

The chain employs TRBV6-5 and TRBJ1-6, with D possibly matching TRBD1 (5 bases). The CDR3 has 14 amino acids. Deletions cut 6 bases from V and 6 bases from J, with 12 bases between. Germline CDR1 reads MNHEY; CDR2 reads SVGAGI. CDR3 sequence reads: CASRSRGSNSPLHF. In DNA form, the CDR3 reads TGTGCCAGCAGATCACGGGGGAGTAATTCACCCCTCCACTTT.

This clone has more than one count but fewer than ten. This chain uses TRBV7-8 with TRBJ2-1; tentatively, D is TRBD2 (6 bases). CDR1 and CDR2 from the germline V gene are SGHVS and FQNEAQ. V was pared by 5 bases and J by 9 bases, with 26 bases between. This CDR3 is built from 17 residues. The CDR3 region is CASSPRSAGSTFGEQFF. DNA of the CDR3: TGTGCCAGCAGCCCCCGGTCGGCGGGATCCACTTTTGGTGAGCAGTTCTTC.

J is TRBJ2-4 and V is TRBV19, with TRBD1 matching 9 bases. Trimming took 5 bases from V and 7 from J; bases not matched to a gene: 6. This CDR3 is 14 amino acids long. Germline V gene data show CDR1 as LNHDA and CDR2 as SQIVND (reference sequence). DNA of the CDR3: TGTGCCAGTAGTTTGGGACAGGGTGGGAACATTCAGTACTTC. Amino acid sequence: CASSLGQGGNIQYF.

V usage is TRBV7-3 and J usage is TRBJ1-3; D is unclear. The CDR3 is made up of 13 amino acids. Germline-derived CDR1 and CDR2 are SGHTA and FQGTGA. Trimming left V 5 bases short and J 0 bases short, with 5 bases between. CDR3 nucleotide sequence: TGTGCCAGCAGCCCCGTCTCTGGAAACACCATATATTTT. It translates to CASSPVSGNTIYF.

This sequence joins TRBV7-3 and TRBJ1-1; 9 nucleotides agree with TRBD1. The ends lost 4 bases at V and 4 bases at J; junction bases unmatched: 7. Germline lookup yields CDR1 SGHTA and CDR2 FQGTGA. The CDR3 has 15 amino acids. CDR3 amino acids: CASSSRTGESTEAFF. DNA for the CDR3: TGTGCCAGCAGCTCCAGGACAGGGGAGTCCACTGAAGCTTTCTTT. Based on the CDR3 plus reference TRBV7-3 and TRBJ1-1, the full variable domain is GAGVSQTPSNKVTEKGKYVELRCDPISGHTALYWYRQSLGQGPEFLIYFQGTGAADDSGLPNDRFFAVRPEGSVSTLKIQRTERGDSAVYLCASSSRTGESTEAFFGQGTRLTVV.

This chain joins TRBV2 and TRBJ2-2; tentatively, D is TRBD2 (7 bases). The germline gives CDR1 SNHLY, CDR2 FYNNEI. The CDR3 contains 16 residues. The V end lost 2 bases, the J end lost 5 bases, and 15 bases lay between the germline ends. This chain's CDR3 is CASSEFVGGPTGELFF. CDR3 DNA sequence: TGTGCCAGCAGTGAATTCGTGGGGGGGCCTACCGGGGAGCTGTTTTTT.

V usage is TRBV5-4 and J usage is TRBJ1-1, with 8 bases that match TRBD1. J gave up 5 bases and V 7 bases, and 4 bases lay outside the gene matches. This CDR3 is 12 amino acids long. Germline lookup yields CDR1 SGHNT and CDR2 YYREEE (reference sequence). CDR3 in amino acids: CASGQGATEAFF. The CDR3 bases are TGTGCCAGCGGGCAGGGGGCGACTGAAGCTTTCTTT.

This chain uses TRBV6-4 with TRBJ2-1; possible D gene TRBD2, 5 bases. Germline CDR1 is MRHNA and CDR2 is SNTAGT. The V end lost 8 bases, the J end lost 9 bases, and 14 bases lay between the germline ends. The CDR3 loop spans 12 amino acids. The CDR3 nucleotides are TGTGCCAGCGCTGGCGCGGGTTGTGAGCAGTTCTTC. This gives the protein CASAGAGCEQFF.

The chain joins TRBV6-5 to TRBJ2-3; 8 bases fit TRBD2. The germline gives CDR1 MNHEY, CDR2 SVGAGI. The CDR3 runs 13 residues. CDR3 sequence reads: CASATSVADTQYF. The CDR3 DNA reads TGTGCATCGGCGACTAGCGTGGCAGATACGCAGTATTTT.

V is TRBV5-1 and J is TRBJ2-7; tentatively, D is TRBD2 (5 bases). Germline V gene sequence: CDR1 SGHRS, CDR2 YFSETQ. Trimming left V 1 base short and J 4 bases short, with 12 bases between. The CDR3 consists of 14 residues. The CDR3, as DNA: TGCGCCAGCAGCTTGCCCCGGGGTAGTTACGAGCAGTACTTC. Translated, it gives CASSLPRGSYEQYF.

The V call is TRBV7-9, the J call TRBJ2-7; D gene unclear. V lost 1 base, J lost 1 base, and 11 bases lay in between. The V gene's germline CDR1 is SEHNR and CDR2 FQNEAQ (reference sequence). The CDR3 is made up of 15 amino acids. In DNA, the CDR3 is TGTGCCAGCAGCTTAGGGGCAGGTCGGTCCTACGAGCAGTACTTC. Translating it yields CASSLGAGRSYEQYF.

This clone was seen a handful of times. The chain recombines TRBV9 with TRBJ2-1, with 11 bases matching TRBD2. CDR3 length equals 16 residues. With V trimmed by 0 bases and J by 6 bases, 5 bases remained unmatched. Per germline, CDR1 SGDLS and CDR2 YYNGEE. The DNA of the CDR3 is TGTGCCAGCAGCGTAGTGAGTAGCGGGGGGGCCAATGAGCAGTTCTTC. Translation: CASSVVSSGGANEQFF.

The chain couples TRBV7-9 to TRBJ1-1, with D tentatively TRBD1 (6 bases). The V end was cut by 2 bases, the J end by 3 bases, with 16 bases between. Germline V gives CDR1 SEHNR, CDR2 FQNEAQ (reference sequence). CDR3 size: 16 residues. This CDR3 is CASSLKGSGEYTEAFF. CDR3 nucleotides: TGTGCCAGCAGCTTAAAGGGGTCAGGGGAGTACACTGAAGCTTTCTTT.

The chain joins TRBV30 to TRBJ2-5; 10 bases fit TRBD2. Germline-derived CDR1 and CDR2 are GTSNPN and SVGIG (reference sequence). The CDR3 length is 14 residues. V trimming: 4 bases; J trimming: 5 bases; junction bases outside the gene matches: 7. The CDR3 sequence is CAWTSGGAGETQYF. The CDR3 DNA follows: TGTGCCTGGACCAGCGGGGGGGCGGGGGAGACCCAGTACTTC.

This clone was found a few times. The V and J genes are TRBV6-6 and TRBJ2-3; a weak D match, TRBD2 (5 bases). Trimming removed 2 bases from V and 0 bases from J, with 12 bases in between. The germline V gene encodes CDR1 MNHNY and CDR2 SVGAGI (reference sequence). The length of the CDR3 is 16 residues. Here the CDR3 DNA reads TGTGCCAGCAGTTACGGGCCTAGCCCTAGCACAGATACGCAGTATTTT. Its translation is CASSYGPSPSTDTQYF.

As DNA, the CDR3 is TGCGCCAGCAGCCAAGTCGGTAAGGGGGCTATCGATGGCTACACCTTC. Protein product: CASSQVGKGAIDGYTF. The chain carries TRBV4-1 and TRBJ1-2, with 7 bases lining up with TRBD1. The junction had 11 bases not matched to a gene; V was cut back by 1 base and J by 6 bases. CDR1 and CDR2 from the germline V gene are MGHRA and YSYEKL. CDR3 size: 16 residues.

There are a few counts of this clone. The rearrangement links TRBV5-1 to TRBJ1-2, with 8 bases identical to TRBD1. CDR3 length: 14 amino acids. The germline gives CDR1 SGHRS, CDR2 YFSETQ. Trimming removed 4 bases from V and 6 bases from J; junction bases left unmatched: 8. CDR3: CASSTGQVFDGYTF. CDR3 coding DNA: TGCGCCAGCAGCACGGGACAGGTTTTTGATGGCTACACCTTC.